These 2 T cell receptor beta chains were sequenced from one sample in a study of T cells in Graves' hyperthyroidism and ophthalmopathy. The TCR beta CDR3 regions underwent amplification using RNA transcripts as the source. TCR CDR3 regions were first amplified by RT-PCR with HTBI primers. TCRdb passed the multiplex PCR reads through MiXCR, listing each CDR3 protein once. The table lists 700,000 or so distinct CDR3 sequences, about 14% of them singletons. Sequenced material: blood. Every receptor here comes from a woman aged 50 to 60 with Graves' ophthalmopathy.

Turning to this clonotype: This may come from a read error, since a much larger clone is one base off. The CDR3 DNA reads TGCAGTGCTAGAGATCTTGAAACAACCAGCACTGAAGCTTTCTTT. It specifies CSARDLETTSTEAFF. The J gene is TRBJ1-1, the V gene TRBV20-1; D ambiguous. This CDR3 is built from 15 residues. Trimming removed 0 bases at V and 4 bases at J, with 15 bases between. Germline V lookup: CDR1 DFQATT, CDR2 SNEGSKA (reference sequence).

In its sample, this clonotype was seen once. Since the CDR3 does not end with the conserved phenylalanine or tryptophan, this likely comes from a read error. The chain carries TRBV7-9 and TRBJ1-1; D gene uncertain. Trimming took off 3 bases at V and 6 bases at J, with 20 bases between the two ends. Germline values: CDR1 SEHNR, CDR2 FQNEAQ (reference sequence). The CDR3 runs 16 residues. The CDR3 DNA reads as TGTGCCAGCAGCTTTCATCTCGACGGGGATGAAGCTGAAGCTTTCCTT. Translating it yields CASSFHLDGDEAEAFL.